Below, one T cell receptor (beta chain) is given with its context. As yet, its antigen is unknown. The record originates from a study of regulatory T cells in long-lasting Graves disease. Study outcomes and limitations: Few sampled subjects may have lowered accuracy.

From germline, CDR1 is GTSNPN and CDR2 SVGIG (reference sequence). The CDR3 is made up of 14 amino acids. Trimming removed 4 bases at V and 5 bases at J, with 12 bases between. Time point: persistent/refractory GD, antithyroid drugs over 5 years with positive TRAb. After RNA was extracted from PBMCs, the TCR library was made from it. For TCR beta, libraries came from iRepertoire HTBI primers and Arm-PCR of CDR3 regions. TCRdb re-called the multiplex PCR reads through MiXCR, storing one row per CDR3 protein. Among roughly 500,000 distinct CDR3 sequences, less than 25% were seen once, and the ten largest hold less than 9%.

The TCR originated in a female donor with Graves disease. The rearrangement links TRBV30 to TRBJ1-6; possibly TRBD1 for D (5 bases). The sample in question was peripheral blood mononuclear cells (PBMCs), obtained when the disease was refractory, from a patient treated with antithyroid drugs. In DNA, the CDR3 is TGTGCCTGGAAGGGGCAGAGCAATAATTCACCCCTCCACTTT. This encodes CAWKGQSNNSPLHF.